These 27 T cell receptor beta chains originate from one sample sequenced in a study of blood T cells in healthy people across ages (dated by TCRdb to the mid-2010s). Libraries were made using 5' RACE. The instrument given in TCRdb is Illumina HiSeq 2500. A second roughly 6 to 11 cycle PCR used a sample-barcoded 5' primer and a J-beta primer mix. TCRdb reprocessing: public reads trimmed at Q25 with fastp, clones called with MiXCR, in-frame beta chains kept. Entries are consolidated by CDR3 protein sequence, retaining the most common genes and DNA. This sample gives some 640,000 distinct CDR3 sequences in total; about 30% of them show up just once. The ten largest account for approximately 14% of the sample. Material for sequencing was blood. These receptors were collected from an elderly woman in good health.

This clonotype was detected ten times or more. The chain is built from TRBV7-3 and TRBJ2-5, with D perhaps matching TRBD2 (6 bases). Germline lookup yields CDR1 SGHTA and CDR2 FQGTGA. This CDR3 contains 13 residues. Trimming took 2 bases from V and 7 from J, leaving 11 bases between them. The CDR3 spells CASSLDGGGTQYF. CDR3 sequence (DNA): TGTGCCAGCAGCTTAGATGGGGGAGGGACCCAGTACTTC.

This clonotype was counted many times. The CDR3 loop is CASSQVGWGRRDGYGYTF. The CDR3 DNA reads TGTGCCAGCAGCCAAGTTGGGTGGGGACGGAGAGATGGCTATGGCTACACCTTC. This chain joins TRBV3-1 and TRBJ1-2; D possibly corresponds to TRBD1 (5 bases). V lost 1 base and J 4 bases, leaving 22 bases between the germline ends. This CDR3 has 18 amino acids. CDR1 and CDR2 (germline): LGHDT, YNNKEL (reference sequence).

This clonotype was detected many times. J is TRBJ2-7 and V is TRBV11-2, with no clear D. CDR1 SGHAT and CDR2 FQNNGV come from the germline V gene. V was clipped by 2 bases and J by 0 bases, with 17 bases between them. The CDR3 spans 17 residues. CDR3 nucleotides: TGTGCCAGCAGCTTAAGCCCCGGGCAGAGAGGCTCCTACGAGCAGTACTTC. Amino acids: CASSLSPGQRGSYEQYF.

The genes are TRBV7-6 and TRBJ2-2; D call uncertain. Trimming shortened V by 4 bases and J by 7 bases, and 7 bases separated the two germline ends. Per germline, CDR1 SGHVS and CDR2 FNYEAQ. The CDR3 consists of 12 residues. This CDR3 is CASSWFGGELFF. CDR3 DNA sequence: TGTGCCAGCAGCTGGTTCGGCGGGGAGCTGTTTTTT.

This clonotype has only a few counts. The chain links TRBV19 to TRBJ2-7; the match to TRBD1 covers 7 bases. The V segment lost 6 bases and the J segment 3 bases; nucleotides outside the gene matches: 8. There are 14 residues in the CDR3. The V gene's germline CDR1 is LNHDA and CDR2 SQIVND (reference sequence). CDR3: CASSRQGPNYEQYF. As DNA, the CDR3 is TGTGCCAGTAGCCGACAGGGTCCGAACTACGAGCAGTACTTC.

This clonotype was counted at least ten times. The rearrangement uses TRBV12-3 or TRBV12-4 and TRBJ1-2, with a possible D match to TRBD1 (5 bases). The CDR3 extends over 13 amino acids. Deletions cut 4 bases from V and 2 bases from J, with 8 bases between. CDR3 residues: CASSYRDNYGYTF. CDR3 nucleotide sequence: TGTGCCAGCAGTTACCGGGACAACTATGGCTACACCTTC.

This clonotype was observed many times. The CDR3 DNA sequence: TGTGCCAGCAGCCGCGGGGCCGGACAGTTCTTC. Its translation is CASSRGAGQFF. This chain connects TRBV7-9 to TRBJ2-1, with D possibly TRBD2 on 6 matching bases. The V gene lost 5 bases and the J gene lost 13 bases, with 12 bases spanning the gap. Germline V lookup: CDR1 SEHNR, CDR2 FQNEAQ (reference sequence). The CDR3 has 11 amino acids. Full variable domain (remainder filled in from reference TRBV7-9 and TRBJ2-1): DTGVSQNPRHKITKRGQNVTFRCDPISEHNRLYWYRQTLGQGPEFLTYFQNEAQLEKSRLLSDRFSAERPKGSFSTLEIQRTEQGDSAMYLCASSRGAGQFFGPGTRLTVL.

This clonotype was observed at least ten times. The rearrangement uses TRBV5-1 and TRBJ2-5, with 8 bases matching TRBD1. V dropped 5 bases and J dropped 2; count of bases not matched to a gene: 11. The V gene's germline CDR1 is SGHRS and CDR2 YFSETQ. The CDR3 spans 16 residues. This CDR3 reads CASRFGQGGRQETQYF. The CDR3 DNA reads as TGCGCCAGCAGATTTGGACAGGGCGGACGACAAGAGACCCAGTACTTC.

This clonotype was found a few times. Being one base from a much bigger clone, this may be a read error. The gene calls are TRBV5-1 and TRBJ2-7, with a possible D match to TRBD2 (7 bases). There are 16 residues in the CDR3. Germline CDR1 is SGHRS and CDR2 is YFSETQ. Trimming pared 4 bases from V and 7 bases from J, leaving 24 bases between. The CDR3 is CASSRAGAPSVNEQYF. The CDR3 DNA follows: TGCGCCAGCAGCCGGGCGGGGGCCCCTTCGGTCAATGAGCAGTACTTC.

A few counts support this clonotype. In DNA, the CDR3 is TGTGCCATCAGTGAGCCGGGCCGGGGCGGCGGATACCAGCCCCAGCATTTT. It is translated as CAISEPGRGGGYQPQHF. The chain couples TRBV10-3 to TRBJ1-5; tentatively, D is TRBD1 (5 bases). Trimming removed 2 bases at V and 7 bases at J, with 21 bases between. This CDR3 region has 17 residues. CDR1 ENHRY and CDR2 SYGVKD come from the germline V gene.

This clonotype was detected many times. The CDR3 reads CASSFGLAGKDEQFF. The DNA for the CDR3 is TGTGCCAGCAGCTTCGGACTAGCGGGGAAGGATGAGCAGTTCTTC. The J gene is TRBJ2-1, the V gene TRBV7-6; 12 bases fit TRBD2. J was trimmed by 8 bases and V by 3 bases; bases with no gene match: 5. Looked up from germline, CDR1 is SGHVS and CDR2 is FNYEAQ. CDR3 length equals 15 residues.

This clonotype occurred many times. The CDR3: CASLKNGASEQYF. The CDR3 DNA reads TGTGCCAGTCTGAAAAATGGGGCATCCGAGCAGTACTTC. The chain carries TRBV28 and TRBJ2-7; weak D call: TRBD1 (5 bases). This CDR3 is 13 amino acids long. V lost 9 bases and J 6 bases, leaving 18 bases between the germline ends. CDR1 is MDHEN and CDR2 is SYDVKM in the germline V gene.

For this clonotype: This may stem from a read error, because a much larger clone lies one nucleotide away. The chain combines TRBV20-1 with TRBJ2-1; no definite D call. Germline CDR1 is DFQATT and CDR2 is SNEGSKA (reference sequence). V gave up 3 bases and J gave up 4 bases, with 1 base separating them. This CDR3 has 10 amino acids. The DNA for the CDR3 is TGCAGTGCTAGGTACAATGAGCAGTTCTTC. As protein: CSARYNEQFF.

The chain is built from TRBV28 and TRBJ1-3; 7 positions match TRBD1. Germline V gene lookup returns CDR1 MDHEN and CDR2 SYDVKM. The CDR3 extends over 14 amino acids. Trimming at V came to 6 bases and at J to 2 bases, leaving 4 bases not matched to a gene. The CDR3 protein is CASRSQGAGNTIYF. CDR3 bases: TGTGCCAGCAGATCGCAGGGGGCTGGAAACACCATATATTTT.

This clonotype was observed at least ten times. The V and J genes are TRBV5-1 and TRBJ2-5, with TRBD2 as a possible D gene (7 bases). Trimming removed 4 bases at V and 5 bases at J, with 15 bases between. The CDR3 sequence is 14 residues long. Looked up from germline, CDR1 is SGHRS and CDR2 is YFSETQ. The CDR3 loop is CASSPLGGGETQYF. DNA for the CDR3: TGCGCCAGCAGCCCCCTAGGGGGGGGGGAGACCCAGTACTTC.

To note about this clonotype: This could be a read error, since a much larger clone is one nucleotide away. V and J are TRBV7-7 and TRBJ2-1; D call uncertain. TRBJ2-7 explains the end of the DNA better; the J call may be wrong. The length of the CDR3 is 13 residues. Germline V lookup: CDR1 SSHAT, CDR2 FNYEAQ (reference sequence). CDR3 region: CASSSRPDNEQYF. DNA for the CDR3: TGTGCCAGCAGCTCTCGACCAGACAATGAGCAGTACTTC.

The V and J genes are TRBV20-1 and TRBJ2-3, with 13 bases that match TRBD2. J lost 3 bases, V lost 5 bases, and 5 bases had no gene match. The CDR3 contains 15 residues. Germline V gene lookup returns CDR1 DFQATT and CDR2 SNEGSKA (reference sequence). CDR3 amino acids: CSALTSGGGTDTQYF. CDR3 DNA sequence: TGCAGTGCTTTAACTAGCGGGGGGGGGACAGATACGCAGTATTTT.

This clonotype was seen ten or more times. The rearrangement uses TRBV30 and TRBJ2-7; 9 bases align to TRBD1. The junction had 7 bases not matched to a gene; V was cut back by 2 bases and J by 2 bases. From germline, CDR1 is GTSNPN and CDR2 SVGIG (reference sequence). The length of the CDR3 is 15 residues. CDR3 protein: CAWSLGQGGTYEQYF. The CDR3, as DNA: TGTGCCTGGAGTCTGGGACAGGGAGGGACCTACGAGCAGTACTTC.

Regarding this clonotype: Being one base from a much bigger clone, this may be a read error. The V and J genes are TRBV6-6 and TRBJ2-5; TRBD1 agrees at 8 bases. J was trimmed by 11 bases and V by 7 bases; bases with no gene match: 12. Germline CDR1 reads MNHNY; CDR2 reads SVGAGI (reference sequence). The length of the CDR3 is 13 residues. CDR3: CASIQGAVNEQYF. The CDR3 bases are TGTGCCAGCATCCAGGGGGCGGTCAATGAGCAGTACTTC.

This chain connects TRBV28 to TRBJ2-7; the D gene is possibly TRBD1 (6 bases). The length of the CDR3 is 14 residues. Trimming stripped 4 bases from V and 3 bases from J, with 13 bases between. CDR1 and CDR2 from the germline V gene are MDHEN and SYDVKM. The CDR3 DNA reads TGTGCCAGCAGTTACGACGACAGGCGCTACGAGCAGTACTTC. It encodes CASSYDDRRYEQYF.

V usage is TRBV6-2 or TRBV6-3 and J usage is TRBJ1-1; D gene unclear. Trimming removed 6 bases from V and 4 bases from J, with 6 bases in between. The CDR3 length is 11 residues. CDR1 is MNHEY and CDR2 is SVGEGT in the germline V gene. The CDR3 DNA follows: TGTGCCAGCAGGGTAGGCACTGAAGCTTTCTTT. This encodes CASRVGTEAFF.

This clonotype was seen a handful of times. Being one base from a much bigger clone, this may be a read error. The chain joins TRBV12-3 or TRBV12-4 to TRBJ2-7; D may be TRBD1 or TRBD2 (6 bases each). The CDR3 length is 15 residues. Trimming removed 5 bases from V and 7 bases from J, with 21 bases in between. The CDR3 bases are TGTGCCAGCAGTCCCCGGGGGCAGGGCTACAATGAGCAGTACTTC. Residues: CASSPRGQGYNEQYF.

On this clonotype: A read error is possible here, since a much larger clone lies one base away. V and J are TRBV5-1 and TRBJ2-1; D might be TRBD2 (7 bases). V shed 0 bases and J shed 10 bases, with 17 bases lying between them. The CDR3 loop spans 15 amino acids. Per the germline V gene, CDR1 is SGHRS and CDR2 is YFSETQ. CDR3 nucleotides: TGCGCCAGCAGCTTGGGGGGGGGCCACTCCTACGAGCAGTTCTTC. It yields the protein CASSLGGGHSYEQFF.

This clonotype has just a few counts. The rearrangement joins TRBV30 to TRBJ2-5; D tentatively fits TRBD1 or TRBD2 (6 bases each). The CDR3 covers 11 residues. V was cut by 8 bases and J by 5 bases, with 12 bases left in between. CDR1 and CDR2 from the germline V gene are GTSNPN and SVGIG (reference sequence). In nucleotides, the CDR3 is TGTGCCGGCACAGGGAGGGAGACCCAGTACTTC. This sequence encodes CAGTGRETQYF. The whole variable domain, filled in from reference TRBV30 and TRBJ2-5, reads SQTIHQWPATLVQPVGSPLSLECTVEGTSNPNLYWYRQAAGRGLQLLFYSVGIGQISSEVPQNLSASRPQDRQFILSSKKLLLSDSGFYLCAGTGRETQYFGPGTRLLVL.

In this sample, this clonotype turned up many times. V gene TRBV27 combines with J gene TRBJ2-5; 8 bases map to TRBD1. Trimming took 6 bases from V and 3 from J; bases not matched to a gene: 9. CDR1 and CDR2 from the germline V gene are MNHEY and SMNVEV (reference sequence). The CDR3 loop spans 15 amino acids. The CDR3 spells CASRGPRTGKETQYF. CDR3 in DNA: TGTGCCAGCAGGGGGCCAAGGACAGGGAAAGAGACCCAGTACTTC.

This clonotype was observed a few times. The V gene is TRBV28, the J gene TRBJ2-1, with 11 nucleotides matching TRBD2. Trimming at V came to 6 bases and at J to 3 bases, leaving 4 bases not matched to a gene. The CDR3 sequence is 15 residues long. The germline CDR1 and CDR2 sequences are MDHEN and SYDVKM. For the CDR3, the DNA is TGTGCCAGCAGGGTTAGCGGGGGGGACTACAATGAGCAGTTCTTC. The encoded protein is CASRVSGGDYNEQFF.

The chain recombines TRBV7-2 with TRBJ1-4; D not certain. The V end was cut by 8 bases, the J end by 7 bases, with 14 bases between. Germline lookup yields CDR1 SGHTA and CDR2 FQGNSA. This CDR3 comprises 13 residues. CDR3 residues: CASDWVGSEKLFF. The CDR3 DNA sequence: TGTGCCAGCGACTGGGTCGGTTCTGAAAAACTGTTTTTT.